A single sample is the source of the 3 T cell receptor beta chains below, sequenced in a study of T-cell memory formation after mild COVID-19. TCRdb reprocessed the 5' RACE reads via MiXCR and lists one record per CDR3 protein. There are about 57,000 distinct CDR3 sequences in the sample; more than 10% occur only once, and around 25% lies in the top ten. The sample taken for sequencing was PBMCs or a T cell subset sorted from them (not recorded which). These TCRs come from a man younger than 30 who had mild COVID-19 (a few samples of this study predate the infection). Cell type and time point are not known.

This chain uses TRBV28 with TRBJ1-2; D perhaps matches TRBD1 (5 bases). Trimming left V 4 bases short and J 4 bases short, with 16 bases between. The CDR3 spans 15 residues. Germline loops: CDR1 MDHEN, CDR2 SYDVKM. The DNA of the CDR3 is TGTGCCAGCAGTTATAGGGCCGTTCAGGGCTATGGCTACACCTTC. Translation gives CASSYRAVQGYGYTF.

V and J are TRBV24-1 and TRBJ2-5, with D hard to call. The V gene lost 9 bases and the J gene lost 1 base, with 17 bases spanning the gap. This CDR3 comprises 15 residues. Germline V lookup: CDR1 KGHDR, CDR2 SFDVKD. The CDR3 sequence: CATLTPRRIQETQYF. For the CDR3, the DNA is TGTGCCACCCTGACACCACGAAGAATCCAAGAGACCCAGTACTTC.

This clonotype was seen only a few times. The V and J genes are TRBV3-1 and TRBJ2-5, with D hard to call. Trimming cost V 2 bases and J 2 bases, with 12 bases left between them. CDR3 length: 15 residues. CDR1 is LGHDT, CDR2 YNNKEL, per germline (reference sequence). The chain's CDR3 is CASSQFRLVQETQYF. In nucleotides, the CDR3 is TGTGCCAGCAGCCAATTCCGGCTGGTACAAGAGACCCAGTACTTC.